This paragraph covers one TCR beta chain sequence. This entry is derived from a study of early T cells in non-severe SARS-CoV-2 infection. Whole-study context: Bulk RNA isolated from unsorted whole blood underwent sequencing; chains were not paired.

TCRdb ran MiXCR on the 5' RACE reads and lists one entry per CDR3 protein. The table has 98,000 or so distinct CDR3 sequences, around 10% seen once. The sequencing sample was made of whole blood. This receptor was obtained from an adult who was a healthcare worker with PCR-confirmed SARS-CoV-2 infection or an uninfected control (not recorded which).

The CDR3: CSARGVVTGELFF. Here the CDR3 DNA reads TGCAGCGCCCGGGGGGTCGTGACCGGGGAGCTGTTTTTT. The rearrangement links TRBV29-1 to TRBJ2-2, with 7 nucleotides matching TRBD2. Per germline, CDR1 SQVTM and CDR2 ANQGSEA. CDR3 length: 13 amino acids. The junction had 7 bases not matched to a gene; V was cut back by 7 bases and J by 5 bases.